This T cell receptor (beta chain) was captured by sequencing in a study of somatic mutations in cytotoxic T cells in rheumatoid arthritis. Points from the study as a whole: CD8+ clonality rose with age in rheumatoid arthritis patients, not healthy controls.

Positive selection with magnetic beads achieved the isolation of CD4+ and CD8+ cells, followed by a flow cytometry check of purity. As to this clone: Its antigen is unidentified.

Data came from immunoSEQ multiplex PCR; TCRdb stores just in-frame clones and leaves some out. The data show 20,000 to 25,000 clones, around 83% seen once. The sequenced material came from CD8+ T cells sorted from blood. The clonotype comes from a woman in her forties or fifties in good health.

As DNA, the CDR3 is TGTGCCAGCAGCTTAGGAGCGTACGGTGGTAACACTGAAGCTTTCTTT. Its protein is CASSLGAYGGNTEAFF. This chain links TRBV13 with TRBJ1-1; no firm D call. The CDR3 has 16 residues. V was trimmed by 0 bases and J by 2 bases, leaving 13 bases between them. Per germline, CDR1 PRHDT and CDR2 FYEKMQ (reference sequence).